These 14 T cell receptor beta chains share one sample of origin, sequenced in a study of shared clonotypes between healthy human individuals. Sequenced by immunoSEQ multiplex PCR; TCRdb stores in-frame clones only, minus some. The table records more than 1.2 million clones, 98% to 99% of them present only once. Specimen: naive CD4+ T cells sorted from blood. The subset was: CD45RA+ positively selected. These receptors all stem from a man younger than 40 in good health.

Worth noting for this clone: A junction boundary mismatches the germline segment, possibly from a read error. The CDR3 nucleotides are TGTGCCAGCACCCACCGGGACAACTTC. Its translation is CASTHRDNF. The chain links TRBV7-9 to TRBJ2-5; the D gene is possibly TRBD1 (6 bases). The length of the CDR3 is 9 residues. CDR1 is SEHNR and CDR2 is FQNEAQ in the germline V gene (reference sequence).

This sequence joins TRBV6-5 and TRBJ1-4; the D is unclear. The CDR3 length is 15 residues. V lost 6 bases, J lost 0 bases, and 11 bases lay in between. Germline V gene data show CDR1 as MNHEY and CDR2 as SVGAGI. The CDR3 sequence: CASRDSGATNEKLFF. The CDR3 DNA is TGTGCCAGCAGAGATTCAGGTGCAACTAATGAAAAACTGTTTTTT.

Of note for this clone: An end of the junction does not agree with germline; a read error may underlie this. The V gene is TRBV16, the J gene TRBJ1-5, with 7 bases aligning to TRBD1. The germline gives CDR1 KGHSY, CDR2 FQNENV. CDR3 length: 14 amino acids. The CDR3 nucleotides are TGTGCCAGCACCCAAGGGACAGTAAATCAGCCCCAGCATTTT. Translation gives CASTQGTVNQPQHF.

The chain employs TRBV7-9 and TRBJ2-5, with 8 positions matching TRBD1. Looked up from germline, CDR1 is SEHNR and CDR2 is FQNEAQ (reference sequence). CDR3 size: 16 residues. The V segment lost 4 bases and the J segment 2 bases; nucleotides outside the gene matches: 9. The CDR3 spells CASSSPQDRAQETQYF. The CDR3 DNA reads as TGTGCCAGCAGCTCCCCCCAGGACAGGGCACAAGAGACCCAGTACTTC.

The chain couples TRBV5-5 to TRBJ2-1; D is unclear. With 1 base removed from V and 7 bases from J, the gap between germline ends came to 9 bases. The CDR3 is 13 amino acids. Germline V gene lookup returns CDR1 SGHKS and CDR2 YYEKEE (reference sequence). The CDR3 loop reads CASSLPSVNEQFF. CDR3 nucleotides: TGTGCCAGCAGCTTGCCTTCGGTGAATGAGCAGTTCTTC.

V usage is TRBV5-1 and J usage is TRBJ1-1, with D possibly TRBD1 on 6 matching bases. Trimming cost V 5 bases and J 4 bases, with 15 bases left between them. The CDR3 totals 14 residues. Looked up from germline, CDR1 is SGHRS and CDR2 is YFSETQ. Here the CDR3 reads CASSSGQPGTEAFF. CDR3 nucleotide sequence: TGCGCCAGCAGTTCCGGACAGCCGGGCACTGAAGCTTTCTTT.

The gene calls are TRBV27 and TRBJ2-1; maybe TRBD1 (6 bases). With 3 bases removed from V and 7 bases from J, the gap between germline ends came to 10 bases. CDR1 and CDR2 (germline): MNHEY, SMNVEV (reference sequence). This CDR3 region has 13 residues. The CDR3: CASSFRRGNEQFF. The CDR3 DNA reads as TGTGCCAGCAGTTTCCGCAGGGGTAATGAGCAGTTCTTC.

The gene calls are TRBV5-4 and TRBJ2-1; 9 bases map to TRBD2. The CDR3 sequence is 13 residues long. Germline V gives CDR1 SGHNT, CDR2 YYREEE (reference sequence). V shed 4 bases, J shed 5 bases, and the junction held 1 base outside the gene matches. CDR3: CASSGGRDNEQFF. The DNA for the CDR3 is TGTGCCAGCAGCGGCGGGAGGGACAATGAGCAGTTCTTC. The full variable domain, rest sourced from reference TRBV5-4 and TRBJ2-1, is ETGVTQSPTHLIKTRGQQVTLRCSSQSGHNTVSWYQQALGQGPQFIFQYYREEENGRGNFPPRFSGLQFPNYSSELNVNALELDDSALYLCASSGGRDNEQFFGPGTRLTVL.

The V gene is TRBV6-5, the J gene TRBJ2-7; D not resolved. Germline V gene sequence: CDR1 MNHEY, CDR2 SVGAGI. This CDR3 comprises 14 residues. Trimming removed 2 bases at V and 3 bases at J, with 11 bases between. CDR3 DNA sequence: TGTGCCAGCAGTTACGCGGCGGAGTACTACGAGCAGTACTTC. Its translation is CASSYAAEYYEQYF.

The V gene is TRBV12-5, the J gene TRBJ2-5; D unresolved. The germline V gene encodes CDR1 LGHNT and CDR2 FRNRAP. The germline V and J ends were trimmed by 8 bases and 5 bases, with 6 bases remaining between them. CDR3 size: 10 residues. The CDR3 region is CASPLETQYF. The CDR3 DNA reads as TGTGCTAGTCCCCTGGAGACCCAGTACTTC. The full variable domain, completed using reference TRBV12-5 and TRBJ2-5, is DARVTQTPRHKVTEMGQEVTMRCQPILGHNTVFWYRQTMMQGLELLAYFRNRAPLDDSGMPKDRFSAEMPDATLATLKIQPSEPRDSAVYFCASPLETQYFGPGTRLLVL.

This chain links TRBV7-9 with TRBJ1-1; D is unclear. The CDR3 covers 15 residues. V lost 5 bases and J lost 0, with 13 bases in between. Germline V lookup: CDR1 SEHNR, CDR2 FQNEAQ (reference sequence). The CDR3 bases are TGTGCCAGCAGCCTCAATACCGGGGTGAACACTGAAGCTTTCTTT. It translates to CASSLNTGVNTEAFF.

The V call is TRBV5-1, the J call TRBJ1-2; 7 bases are shared with TRBD1. With V trimmed by 3 bases and J by 4 bases, 3 bases remained unmatched. The CDR3 runs 13 residues. The germline V gene encodes CDR1 SGHRS and CDR2 YFSETQ. CDR3 nucleotide sequence: TGCGCCAGCAGCTGGGACAGTCCCTATGGCTACACCTTC. Translating it yields CASSWDSPYGYTF.

The genes are TRBV5-4 and TRBJ1-2; 7 bases align to TRBD1. V shed 4 bases and J 4 bases; nucleotides not matched to a gene: 4. CDR3 length equals 13 residues. Germline CDR1 reads SGHNT; CDR2 reads YYREEE (reference sequence). CDR3 nucleotides: TGTGCCAGCAGCCCAGGGGGAAGCTATGGCTACACCTTC. Residues: CASSPGGSYGYTF.

The chain links TRBV5-1 to TRBJ1-4; TRBD1 matches 10 bases. Trimming removed 4 bases from V and 8 bases from J; junction bases left unmatched: 14. The CDR3 has 17 residues. Germline values: CDR1 SGHRS, CDR2 YFSETQ. The CDR3 DNA reads TGCGCCAGCAGCCCTGCCAAAACCGGGACAGGGGAGGAAAAACTGTTTTTT. It translates to CASSPAKTGTGEEKLFF.